This record concerns one TCR beta chain sequence. The source of the sample is a study of blood T cell repertoires in COVID-19. Overall study: Both acute and convalescent COVID-19 samples were obtained from the United States, Italy and Spain. PBMCs, B-cell-depleted T cells, or T cells were the source of the cDNA or gDNA that made up the material.

Methods used by the authors: Amplified reference gene primers provided the basis for estimating nucleated cell counts. Libraries were prepared by immunoSEQ multiplex PCR; TCRdb keeps only in-frame clonotypes and omits some of them. V and J calls and clone size are as listed in that table; D and trimming were resolved from the DNA. The repertoire holds about 36,000 clones, with approximately 90% as singletons. The CDR3 runs 14 residues. With 5 bases removed from V and 8 bases from J, the gap between germline ends came to 18 bases. From germline, CDR1 is LNHDA and CDR2 SQIVND (reference sequence). Sequencing input: peripheral blood. The TCR was taken from a man aged 60 to 69 with acute or convalescent COVID-19. V usage is TRBV19 and J usage is TRBJ1-2; D might be TRBD1 (5 bases). DNA of the CDR3: TGTGCCAGTAGTCCCGTGGGGGGGTTGAGGGGCTACACCTTC. The encoded protein is CASSPVGGLRGYTF.